Listed here is a single TCR beta chain. The antigen remains undetermined. A multiplex PCR was run with 60 Vbeta primers and 13 Jbeta primers. In the study's own analysis: About 10 million of 70 million to 80 million unique TCR beta chains were shared, per a later count. Method: immunoSEQ multiplex PCR; TCRdb's copy keeps in-frame clones and lacks some. The V and J calls and clone size come from that table; D and trimming were worked out from the DNA. The sample shows roughly 180,000 clones, 70% to 85% of them seen only once. The sample is drawn from a study of cytomegalovirus exposure and HLA in healthy donors. Study conclusions and caveats: When analyzed later, a missense DCLRE1C variant was found to be linked to TCR beta V- and J-gene trimming. TCR beta V segments were, for the most part, productive about 90% or about 30% of the time in an earlier analysis.

The V gene's germline CDR1 is LNHDA and CDR2 SQIVND (reference sequence). This CDR3 comprises 16 residues. Trimming took 0 bases from V and 1 from J, leaving 12 bases between them. The sample taken for sequencing was PBMCs. The receptor was isolated from a woman in her 30s in good health and CMV-seropositive. The chain carries TRBV19 and TRBJ1-1; TRBD1 might be the D (5 bases). The CDR3 region has the DNA TGTGCCAGTAGTATAGATCTATACGGACAGAACACTGAAGCTTTCTTT. Translated: CASSIDLYGQNTEAFF.